The TCR beta chain described here comes from a study of graft-versus-host responses after intestinal transplantation. This CDR3 comprises 14 residues. Germline V CDR1 and CDR2: MNHEY, SMNVEV (reference sequence). J gave up 4 bases and V 5 bases, and 7 bases lay outside the gene matches. TCRdb keeps only in-frame clones here, not all; method: immunoSEQ multiplex PCR. The sample contains tens of thousands of clones, 25% to 35% of which appear only once. Irradiated, violet-dye-labeled stimulator cells, around 200,000 in number, were plated with around 200,000 CFSE-labeled responder cells. Once the reaction had ended, proliferating CFSE-low CD3+CD4+ and CD3+CD8+ responders were sorted. Regarding the study as a whole: Allografts of one patient group, those with graft-donor T cell macrochimerism, had high graft-versus-host to host-versus-graft clonal ratios.

The clonotype was recovered from a human patient who received an intestinal transplant. This chain uses TRBV27 with TRBJ1-1; 7 bases agree with TRBD1. Sequencing was performed on alloreactive CD8+ T cells from a mixed lymphocyte reaction culture, taken before intestinal transplant. The subset was: CFSE-low proliferating T cells sorted from roughly six-day pre-transplant mixed lymphocyte reaction (GvH or HvG direction). CDR3 DNA sequence: TGTGCCAGCAGTCACGACAGGGAACGCACTGAAGCTTTCTTT. It yields the protein CASSHDRERTEAFF.